The text below deals with one T cell receptor (beta chain). Its specificity is unknown. Trimming removed 0 bases at V and 3 bases at J, with 16 bases between. Germline V lookup: CDR1 SGHAT, CDR2 FQNNGV. There are 17 residues in the CDR3. This sample is part of a study of shared clonotypes between healthy human individuals. Study findings and constraints: The study found lower generation probabilities in non-shared clonotypes than in those shared by all four donors. Depth was large, yet rarefaction showed that sorted-subset sequencing was incomplete.

Subsets obtained from CD4+ cells comprised CD45RA+ naive and CD45RA-negative memory cells. The data were produced by immunoSEQ multiplex PCR, yet TCRdb's version contains in-frame clones alone and is incomplete. Among 2 million to 3 million clones, approximately 92% were seen once, and the ten largest hold around 0.14%. V gene TRBV11-2 combines with J gene TRBJ2-3; D not resolved. The receptor was isolated from a man aged 18 to 30 in good health. The specimen sequenced was naive CD4+ T cells sorted from blood. Indicated subset: CD45RA+ positively selected. The CDR3 DNA is TGTGCCAGCAGCTTAGATAGACAAGGGCTGGGAACAGATACGCAGTATTTT. Translating it yields CASSLDRQGLGTDTQYF.